Detailed here is one TCR beta chain. Its antigen is still unknown. The data originate from a study of OX40 agonist ivuxolimab in advanced cancers. The CDR3 consists of 15 residues. Deletions cut 1 base from V and 4 bases from J, with 11 bases between. Germline V gene data show CDR1 as MDHEN and CDR2 as SYDVKM. The study, taken as a whole, reports: At 0.1-3.0 mg/kg, partial responders had clonal expansion among the lowest observed.

Data came from immunoSEQ multiplex PCR; TCRdb stores just in-frame clones and leaves some out. The table records about 80,000 clones, about 92% of them present only once. V and J are TRBV28 and TRBJ1-5, with a tentative D call TRBD1 (5 bases). Sequences were derived from CD4+ or CD8+ T cells sorted from blood, sampled in a trial of the OX40 agonist ivuxolimab. This receptor was taken from an adult with an advanced solid tumor such as melanoma, head and neck, liver or kidney cancer. Here the CDR3 reads CASSLSGGRNQPQHF. CDR3 bases: TGTGCCAGCAGTTTATCCGGGGGGAGGAATCAGCCCCAGCATTTT.